Here is one T cell receptor (beta chain) with its context. The data derive from a study of CD8+CD57+ T cells in acquired aplastic anemia. The overall study: Sorted CD4+ and CD8+ cells yielded around 3 ug of DNA on average.

The germline gives CDR1 SGDLS, CDR2 YYNGEE. The CDR3 has 16 amino acids. Genomic DNA acted as the template from which TCR beta VDJ combination and CDR3 sequence profiling were carried out. TCRdb fed the reads into MiXCR, producing one record per CDR3 protein. Here the sample spans tens of thousands of distinct CDR3 sequences, more than 75% being singletons. This chain joins TRBV9 and TRBJ2-3; D possibly matches TRBD1 or TRBD2 (6 bases each). Near its end, the DNA agrees better with TRBJ2-2, so the J call may be wrong. The specimen was sorted CD4+, CD8+, or CD8+CD57+ T cells (not recorded which) from PBMCs. The sequence derives from a human donor in good health, serving as a control. CDR3 sequence: CASSVDPGGHTGELFF. The CDR3 coding sequence is TGTGCCAGCAGCGTAGACCCCGGGGGCCACACCGGGGAGCTGTTTTTT.